Below are 17 T cell receptor beta chains sequenced from a single sample in a study of shared clonotypes between healthy human individuals. Profiled with immunoSEQ multiplex PCR; TCRdb holds only in-frame clones, not every one. The profile covers some 900,000 clones, with over 75% appearing a single time and about 1.5% taken by the ten largest. Sequencing was performed on memory CD4+ T cells sorted from blood. This sample's subset: CD45RA-negative fraction. These receptors were obtained from a man aged 18 to 30 in good health.

The J gene is TRBJ2-2, the V gene TRBV25-1; 10 nucleotides line up with TRBD2. Losses at the gene ends were 5 bases for V and 2 bases for J; bases not matched to a gene: 8. Looked up from germline, CDR1 is MGHDK and CDR2 is SYGVNS. The CDR3 totals 17 residues. The CDR3 coding sequence is TGTGCCAGCAGTAAAACTAGCGGGGCTCCAAACACCGGGGAGCTGTTTTTT. Translating it yields CASSKTSGAPNTGELFF.

This chain links TRBV28 with TRBJ2-3; D might be TRBD1 (5 bases). Between the trimmed V and J ends, which lost 11 bases and 0 bases, there was a span of 18 bases. Germline loops: CDR1 MDHEN, CDR2 SYDVKM. CDR3 length: 15 residues. The CDR3 bases are TGTGCCTCAGGGAATATCCGGGTTAGCACAGATACGCAGTATTTT. Its translation: CASGNIRVSTDTQYF. The full variable domain, completed using reference TRBV28 and TRBJ2-3, is DVKVTQSSRYLVKRTGEKVFLECVQDMDHENMFWYRQDPGLGLRLIYFSYDVKMKEKGDIPEGYSVSREKKERFSLILESASTNQTSMYLCASGNIRVSTDTQYFGPGTRLTVL.

The chain uses TRBV4-1 and TRBJ1-5; D not resolved. V was clipped by 2 bases and J by 5 bases, with 13 bases between them. CDR3 length equals 15 residues. Germline loops: CDR1 MGHRA, CDR2 YSYEKL. The CDR3 DNA is TGCGCCAGCAGCCAAATCCACATGAAGGATCAGCCCCAGCATTTT. Encoded protein: CASSQIHMKDQPQHF.

This clone was detected a few times. The chain couples TRBV30 to TRBJ1-4, with a possible D match to TRBD1 (5 bases). There are 14 residues in the CDR3. Trimming left V 4 bases short and J 8 bases short, with 17 bases between. Germline V gene sequence: CDR1 GTSNPN, CDR2 SVGIG (reference sequence). CDR3 nucleotides: TGTGCCTGGACCCTACGGCAGGGTGGCGAAAAACTGTTTTTT. Translating it yields CAWTLRQGGEKLFF.

This chain joins TRBV27 and TRBJ2-3; D gene ambiguous. Trimming took off 0 bases at V and 3 bases at J, with 7 bases between the two ends. The CDR3 totals 14 residues. The germline V gene has CDR1 MNHEY and CDR2 SMNVEV (reference sequence). The CDR3 nucleotides are TGTGCCAGCAGTTTATCGTGGAAAACAGATACGCAGTATTTT. It specifies CASSLSWKTDTQYF.

The V and J genes are TRBV18 and TRBJ1-5; 8 bases fit TRBD1. Trimming removed 1 base from V and 5 bases from J; junction bases left unmatched: 7. CDR3 length equals 16 residues. Germline assignment: CDR1 KGHSH and CDR2 LQKENI. CDR3 DNA sequence: TGTGCCAGCTCACCACTCGGACAGGGTCCTTATCAGCCCCAGCATTTT. Encoded protein: CASSPLGQGPYQPQHF.

A single count supports this clone. The chain carries TRBV9 and TRBJ2-7; the D gene is possibly TRBD1 (6 bases). The ends were cut back, 0 bases at V and 2 bases at J, with 15 bases in the middle. The CDR3 has 16 residues. Germline V gives CDR1 SGDLS, CDR2 YYNGEE. CDR3 amino acids: CASSVEGIGTPYEQYF. CDR3 nucleotide sequence: TGTGCCAGCAGCGTAGAGGGGATCGGGACACCCTACGAGCAGTACTTC.

The chain is built from TRBV18 and TRBJ1-6; D is undetermined. The CDR3 has 15 amino acids. Germline CDR1 reads KGHSH; CDR2 reads LQKENI. The ends were cut back, 3 bases at V and 8 bases at J, with 14 bases in the middle. CDR3 in DNA: TGTGCCAGCTCACCGGCCTCTACCAAGTATTCACCCCTCCACTTT. This encodes CASSPASTKYSPLHF.

V usage is TRBV30 and J usage is TRBJ1-1; the match to TRBD1 covers 8 bases. This CDR3 has 12 amino acids. Per the germline V gene, CDR1 is GTSNPN and CDR2 is SVGIG (reference sequence). V trimming: 3 bases; J trimming: 11 bases; junction bases outside the gene matches: 8. CDR3 sequence (DNA): TGTGCCTGGAGATACGGGACAGGACGGGCTTTCTTT. Translated: CAWRYGTGRAFF.

The chain joins TRBV5-1 to TRBJ2-7; 14 bases are a match to TRBD2. The CDR3 length is 16 residues. The V segment lost 5 bases and the J segment 1 base; nucleotides outside the gene matches: 5. Germline CDR1 and CDR2: SGHRS and YFSETQ. The chain's CDR3 is CASRYGTSGGSYEQYF. CDR3 in DNA: TGCGCCAGCAGATATGGGACTAGCGGGGGTTCCTACGAGCAGTACTTC. Drawing the rest from reference TRBV5-1 and TRBJ2-7, the complete variable domain is KAGVTQTPRYLIKTRGQQVTLSCSPISGHRSVSWYQQTPGQGLQFLFEYFSETQRNKGNFPGRFSGRQFSNSRSEMNVSTLELGDSALYLCASRYGTSGGSYEQYFGPGTRLTVT.

This clone was counted ten times or more. The chain has TRBV7-9 and TRBJ1-5; 8 bases fit TRBD1. CDR3 length: 15 residues. The V gene end was trimmed by 1 base and the J gene end by 6 bases; junction bases not matched to a gene: 5. Germline V gene data show CDR1 as SEHNR and CDR2 as FQNEAQ (reference sequence). CDR3 nucleotide sequence: TGTGCCAGCAGCTTAGAAGGACAGGGAACTCAGCCCCAGCATTTT. Its protein product is CASSLEGQGTQPQHF.

This clone occurred once. This sequence joins TRBV9 and TRBJ2-7, with a tentative D call TRBD2 (6 bases). The CDR3 runs 14 residues. V was shortened by 0 bases and J by 5 bases, with 12 bases between the two germline ends. CDR1 and CDR2 (germline): SGDLS, YYNGEE. CDR3 sequence reads: CASSVEGTPNEQYF. In nucleotides, the CDR3 is TGTGCCAGCAGCGTAGAAGGGACTCCGAACGAGCAGTACTTC. Full variable domain (rest looked up from reference TRBV9 and TRBJ2-7): DSGVTQTPKHLITATGQRVTLRCSPRSGDLSVYWYQQSLDQGLQFLIQYYNGEERAKGNILERFSAQQFPDLHSELNLSSLELGDSALYFCASSVEGTPNEQYFGPGTRLTVT.

J is TRBJ1-5 and V is TRBV7-6, with D maybe TRBD1 (5 bases). Per the germline V gene, CDR1 is SGHVS and CDR2 is FNYEAQ. CDR3 size: 17 residues. V lost 5 bases, J lost 0 bases, and 17 bases lay in between. CDR3 DNA: TGTGCCAGCAGCGCAGGGCTGGGGCGGGATAGCAATCAGCCCCAGCATTTT. It specifies CASSAGLGRDSNQPQHF.

The J gene is TRBJ2-3, the V gene TRBV2; the D is unclear. The CDR3 spans 15 residues. Trimming pared 5 bases from V and 1 base from J, leaving 13 bases between. Germline CDR1 and CDR2: SNHLY and FYNNEI. CDR3 loop: CASSWTLLGTDTQYF. Written as DNA, the CDR3 is TGTGCCAGCAGTTGGACCTTACTGGGCACAGATACGCAGTATTTT.

J is TRBJ2-1 and V is TRBV6-1, with 13 bases aligning to TRBD2. The CDR3 is 16 residues long. V trimming: 1 base; J trimming: 9 bases; junction bases outside the gene matches: 6. Germline V gives CDR1 MNHNS, CDR2 SASEGT. For the CDR3, the DNA is TGTGCCAGCAGTGAAGGGACTAGCGGGGGCCCGAGTGAGCAGTTCTTC. Protein sequence: CASSEGTSGGPSEQFF.

The chain carries TRBV7-8 and TRBJ2-2, with D perhaps TRBD1 (5 bases). CDR1 and CDR2 from the germline V gene are SGHVS and FQNEAQ. CDR3 length: 15 residues. Trimming took off 6 bases at V and 2 bases at J, with 13 bases between the two ends. CDR3 sequence: CASSATTDNTGELFF. In DNA, the CDR3 is TGTGCCAGCAGTGCCACGACAGATAACACCGGGGAGCTGTTTTTT.

The chain recombines TRBV12-5 with TRBJ1-2; D unclear. Trimming took off 8 bases at V and 1 base at J, with 8 bases between the two ends. The CDR3 has 12 residues. Germline V CDR1 and CDR2: LGHNT, FRNRAP. The CDR3 nucleotides are TGTGCTAGTAGCCGGGATAACTATGGCTACACCTTC. It translates to CASSRDNYGYTF.